This T cell receptor beta chain was recorded in a study of blood T cell repertoires in COVID-19. The method was immunoSEQ multiplex PCR; TCRdb's version includes in-frame clones alone and lacks a portion of them. The table has 170,000 or so clones, around 86% seen once. This clone was counted once. V gave up 3 bases and J gave up 2 bases; unmatched junction bases: 4. Germline V gene lookup returns CDR1 LNHDA and CDR2 SQIVND (reference sequence). There are 15 residues in the CDR3. The gene calls are TRBV19 and TRBJ2-5; 9 nucleotides line up with TRBD2. The sequencing input was peripheral blood. The source is a man aged 50 or older with active or convalescent COVID-19. The CDR3 loop reads CASSILAGLQETQYF. The DNA for the CDR3 is TGTGCCAGTAGTATCCTAGCGGGGCTACAAGAGACCCAGTACTTC. Filled out from reference TRBV19 and TRBJ2-5, the complete variable domain reads DGGITQSPKYLFRKEGQNVTLSCEQNLNHDAMYWYRQDPGQGLRLIYYSQIVNDFQKGDIAEGYSVSREKKESFPLTVTSAQKNPTAFYLCASSILAGLQETQYFGPGTRLLVL.